One and the same sample provided the 6 T cell receptor beta chains below, sequenced in a study of identical twins. TCRdb reprocessed the 5' RACE reads via MiXCR and lists one record per CDR3 protein. There are approximately 590,000 distinct CDR3 sequences in the sample; more than 9% occur only once, and around 3.1% lies in the top ten. A further study also used this sample, focusing on yellow fever vaccine responses in identical twins.

Material for sequencing was PBMCs. The receptors stem from a woman aged 18-29 years in good health.

The J gene is TRBJ2-7, the V gene TRBV4-1; 8 bases are shared with TRBD1. The germline V gene encodes CDR1 MGHRA and CDR2 YSYEKL. This CDR3 spans 15 amino acids. V dropped 4 bases and J dropped 5; count of bases not matched to a gene: 10. In DNA form, the CDR3 reads TGCGCCAGCAGCCGCCTGACAGGGGAGGAGAACGAGCAGTACTTC. As protein: CASSRLTGEENEQYF.

This clonotype appeared many times. J is TRBJ1-3 and V is TRBV6-1, with 7 positions matching TRBD1. V lost 6 bases to trimming and J lost 2 bases; unmatched junction nucleotides: 13. Germline V gene data show CDR1 as MNHNS and CDR2 as SASEGT. The CDR3 has 17 amino acids. The CDR3 DNA follows: TGTGCCAGCAGAACTAACAGGGGAGGACTTGCTGGAAACACCATATATTTT. It codes for CASRTNRGGLAGNTIYF.

This clonotype has a handful of counts. The rearrangement links TRBV6-1 to TRBJ2-3, with 11 positions matching TRBD2. Germline CDR1 is MNHNS and CDR2 is SASEGT. This CDR3 is built from 15 residues. The ends lost 8 bases at V and 4 bases at J; junction bases unmatched: 8. Written as DNA, the CDR3 is TGTGCCAGCGGGACCGGGACTAGCGGTGCAGATACGCAGTATTTT. It specifies CASGTGTSGADTQYF.

The rearrangement joins TRBV7-2 to TRBJ2-3, with 7 bases fitting TRBD2. J was trimmed by 0 bases and V by 8 bases; bases with no gene match: 8. The germline CDR1 and CDR2 sequences are SGHTA and FQGNSA. The CDR3 is 15 residues long. The CDR3 is CASLLTSPSTDTQYF. The CDR3 DNA reads TGTGCCAGCCTTTTGACTAGCCCAAGCACAGATACGCAGTATTTT.

This clonotype has a handful of counts. V is TRBV15 and J is TRBJ2-7; D tentatively reads TRBD1 or TRBD2 (5 bases each). The V gene lost 4 bases and the J gene lost 1 base, with 14 bases spanning the gap. This CDR3 spans 15 amino acids. From germline, CDR1 is LNHNV and CDR2 YYDKDF (reference sequence). CDR3: CATSTSGTISYEQYF. In DNA, the CDR3 is TGTGCCACCAGCACCTCCGGGACGATATCCTACGAGCAGTACTTC.

This clonotype was found a few times. Here the CDR3 reads CASSQVLAGVEQYF. The CDR3 DNA is TGCGCCAGCAGCCAAGTACTAGCGGGAGTCGAGCAGTACTTC. This sequence joins TRBV4-3 and TRBJ2-7, with TRBD2 matching 11 bases. Germline CDR1 and CDR2: LGHNA and YSLEER. This CDR3 has 14 residues. V lost 1 base to trimming and J lost 6 bases; unmatched junction nucleotides: 2.